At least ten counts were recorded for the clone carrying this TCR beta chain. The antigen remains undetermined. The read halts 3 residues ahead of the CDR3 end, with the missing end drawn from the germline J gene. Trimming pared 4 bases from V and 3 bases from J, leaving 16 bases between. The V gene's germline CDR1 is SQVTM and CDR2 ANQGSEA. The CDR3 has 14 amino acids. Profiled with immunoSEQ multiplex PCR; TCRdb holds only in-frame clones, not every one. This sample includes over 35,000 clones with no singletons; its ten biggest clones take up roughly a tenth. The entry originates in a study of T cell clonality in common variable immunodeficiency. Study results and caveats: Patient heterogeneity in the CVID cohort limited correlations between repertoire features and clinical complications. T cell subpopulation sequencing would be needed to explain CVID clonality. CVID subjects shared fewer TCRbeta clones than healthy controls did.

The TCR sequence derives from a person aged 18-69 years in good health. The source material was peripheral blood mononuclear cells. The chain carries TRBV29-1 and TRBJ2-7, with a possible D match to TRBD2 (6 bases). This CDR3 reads CSVVLRDEHYEQYF. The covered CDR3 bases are TGCAGCGTTGTTCTGCGGGATGAGCACTACGAG.